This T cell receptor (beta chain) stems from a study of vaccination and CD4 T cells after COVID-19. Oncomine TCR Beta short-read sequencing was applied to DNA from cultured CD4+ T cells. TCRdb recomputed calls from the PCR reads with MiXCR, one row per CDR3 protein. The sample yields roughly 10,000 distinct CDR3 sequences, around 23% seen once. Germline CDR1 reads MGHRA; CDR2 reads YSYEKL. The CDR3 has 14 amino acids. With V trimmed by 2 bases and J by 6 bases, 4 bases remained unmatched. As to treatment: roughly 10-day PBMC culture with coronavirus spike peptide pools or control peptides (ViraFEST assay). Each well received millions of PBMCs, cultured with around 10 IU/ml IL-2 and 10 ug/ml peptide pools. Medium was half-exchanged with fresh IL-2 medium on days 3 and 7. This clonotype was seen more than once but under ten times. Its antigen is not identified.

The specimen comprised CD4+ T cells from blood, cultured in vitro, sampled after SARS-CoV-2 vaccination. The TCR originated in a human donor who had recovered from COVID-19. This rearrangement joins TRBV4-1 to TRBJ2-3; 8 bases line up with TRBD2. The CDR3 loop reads CASSQLAGGDTQYF. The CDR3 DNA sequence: TGCGCCAGCAGCCAACTAGCGGGTGGGGATACGCAGTATTTT.